The entry below describes one T cell receptor (beta chain). This CDR3 is also generated by other DNA sequences in the sample. J lost 3 bases, V lost 6 bases, and 4 bases had no gene match. The CDR3 extends over 15 amino acids. Per germline, CDR1 LNHDA and CDR2 SQIVND (reference sequence). This entry belongs to a study of blood T cell repertoires in COVID-19. Background on the study: Nucleic acid was either cDNA or gDNA, and it came from T cells, B-cell-depleted T cells, or PBMCs.

Repertoires were generated with immunoSEQ multiplex PCR, while TCRdb's copy carries only in-frame clones and drops some. The sample holds 150,000 to 200,000 clones, nearly 85% seen once. This chain links TRBV19 with TRBJ2-1; 11 nucleotides line up with TRBD2. Sequencing was performed on peripheral blood. The TCR was taken from a woman aged 25 to 39 with acute or convalescent COVID-19. This CDR3 is CASSRTSGSYNEQFF. The CDR3 nucleotides read TGTGCCAGTAGCCGCACTAGCGGGAGCTACAATGAGCAGTTCTTC.